Each of the 18 T cell receptor beta chains below was sequenced from the same sample in a study of blood T cells in healthy people across ages. Next came a second PCR, run for roughly 7 to 12 cycles, which used a sample-barcoded 5' primer along with a J-beta primer mix. Each CDR3 protein is one row after TCRdb ran MiXCR on the 5' RACE reads. The repertoire holds 1.5 million to 1.8 million distinct CDR3 sequences, approximately 43% seen once, with approximately 4% in the top ten. Sequenced: blood. The origin of the receptors is a woman under 30 in good health.

Concerning this clonotype itself: With a much larger clone just one base away, this may be a read error. This rearrangement joins TRBV4-3 to TRBJ2-7; D may be TRBD2 (5 bases). Germline V lookup: CDR1 LGHNA, CDR2 YSLEER. CDR3 length: 15 amino acids. The CDR3: CASSLGMTSPYEQHF. CDR3 DNA: TGCGCCAGCAGCCTCGGGATGACATCCCCCTACGAGCAGCACTTC.

V usage is TRBV6-6 and J usage is TRBJ2-2; possibly TRBD1 for D (5 bases). This CDR3 is 14 amino acids long. Germline CDR1 is MNHNY and CDR2 is SVGAGI (reference sequence). V lost 7 bases, J lost 6 bases, and 15 bases lay in between. DNA for the CDR3: TGTGCCAGCACCTTACCTAGGGGCCCCGGGGAGCTGTTTTTT. Encoded protein: CASTLPRGPGELFF.

This chain uses TRBV12-5 with TRBJ2-7; 9 bases agree with TRBD2. V was clipped by 2 bases and J by 2 bases; unmatched bases: 10. The CDR3 is 17 residues long. Germline-derived CDR1 and CDR2 are LGHNT and FRNRAP. The CDR3 DNA reads as TGTGCTAGTGGTTTGACCCCCCCAGCGGGGGGTACCTACGAGCAGTACTTC. Translation: CASGLTPPAGGTYEQYF.

The chain carries TRBV18 and TRBJ2-1; D remains ambiguous. Trimming shortened V by 2 bases and J by 9 bases, and 8 bases separated the two germline ends. The germline V gene has CDR1 KGHSH and CDR2 LQKENI. The CDR3 is 12 residues long. The CDR3 region has the DNA TGTGCCAGCTCACCAGCTGCAAGTGAGCAGTTCTTC. This encodes CASSPAASEQFF.

This clonotype occurred many times. The chain joins TRBV5-1 to TRBJ2-3, with unresolved D. The CDR3 extends over 15 amino acids. Germline V lookup: CDR1 SGHRS, CDR2 YFSETQ. Between the trimmed V and J ends, which lost 0 bases and 1 base, there was a span of 9 bases. CDR3 DNA sequence: TGCGCCAGCAGCTTGGCCAGGAGTGGCACAGATACGCAGTATTTT. Its translation: CASSLARSGTDTQYF.

This clonotype occurred a few times. This sequence joins TRBV4-3 and TRBJ2-1; a weak D match, TRBD1 (5 bases). Trimming removed 0 bases from V and 6 bases from J, with 15 bases in between. Germline values: CDR1 LGHNA, CDR2 YSLEER. This CDR3 spans 16 amino acids. This CDR3 reads CASSQDMSRVSNEQFF. CDR3 in DNA: TGCGCCAGCAGCCAAGACATGTCCAGGGTCAGCAATGAGCAGTTCTTC.

This clonotype was seen only a few times. The gene calls are TRBV28 and TRBJ2-6, with D perhaps assigned TRBD1 or TRBD2 (5 bases each). Germline V gene lookup returns CDR1 MDHEN and CDR2 SYDVKM. The CDR3 loop spans 15 amino acids. V lost 6 bases, J lost 1 base, and 10 bases lay in between. CDR3 bases: TGTGCCAGCAGACCGGGGCCTTCTGGGGCCAACGTCCTGACTTTC. This codes for CASRPGPSGANVLTF.

The chain joins TRBV30 to TRBJ1-2; D call uncertain. Between the trimmed V and J ends, which lost 5 bases and 7 bases, there was a span of 5 bases. This CDR3 region has 9 residues. Germline CDR1 GTSNPN, CDR2 SVGIG (reference sequence). CDR3 sequence: CAWGGGYTF. The CDR3 DNA reads TGTGCCTGGGGCGGTGGCTACACCTTC.

The gene calls are TRBV7-9 and TRBJ1-2; possibly TRBD1 for D (5 bases). CDR1 is SEHNR and CDR2 is FQNEAQ in the germline V gene (reference sequence). The CDR3 is made up of 15 amino acids. The V end lost 1 base, the J end lost 4 bases, and 13 bases lay between the germline ends. The CDR3 here is CASSLEATAAYGYTF. The CDR3 DNA reads as TGTGCCAGCAGCTTAGAGGCGACAGCGGCCTATGGCTACACCTTC.

This clonotype was picked up a small number of times. The gene calls are TRBV7-2 and TRBJ2-5; D remains ambiguous. V was trimmed by 8 bases and J by 2 bases, leaving 6 bases between them. Per the germline V gene, CDR1 is SGHTA and CDR2 is FQGNSA. This CDR3 is built from 11 residues. The CDR3 reads CASGKQETQYF. The CDR3 nucleotides read TGTGCCAGCGGGAAACAAGAGACCCAGTACTTC.

This clonotype was observed a few times. V gene TRBV9 combines with J gene TRBJ2-2; no firm D call. V gave up 0 bases and J gave up 1 base, with 7 bases separating them. CDR3 length: 15 residues. The germline V gene encodes CDR1 SGDLS and CDR2 YYNGEE. The CDR3: CASSVAVGNTGELFF. The CDR3 coding sequence is TGTGCCAGCAGCGTAGCGGTCGGGAACACCGGGGAGCTGTTTTTT.

The J gene is TRBJ1-6, the V gene TRBV7-2, with D unclear. V was cut by 1 base and J by 9 bases, with 7 bases left in between. Germline V gene lookup returns CDR1 SGHTA and CDR2 FQGNSA. CDR3 length: 13 residues. The CDR3 DNA reads as TGTGCCAGCAGCTTAGTCTCGGCTTCACCCCTCCACTTT. Protein sequence: CASSLVSASPLHF.

The chain employs TRBV4-2 and TRBJ1-2; 8 bases are a match to TRBD1. The germline V gene encodes CDR1 LGHNA and CDR2 YNFKEQ. CDR3 size: 16 residues. V lost 1 base to trimming and J lost 2 bases; unmatched junction nucleotides: 6. CDR3 sequence: CASSQVGGQANYGYTF. In DNA form, the CDR3 reads TGTGCCAGCAGCCAAGTCGGGGGACAGGCAAACTATGGCTACACCTTC.

The CDR3 DNA reads as TGCGCCAGCAGCCCCGGGGGGGGCCACTATGGCTACACCTTC. It yields the protein CASSPGGGHYGYTF. The chain combines TRBV4-3 with TRBJ1-2, with D tentatively TRBD1 (6 bases). Germline CDR1 is LGHNA and CDR2 is YSLEER. The ends were cut back, 4 bases at V and 3 bases at J, with 12 bases in the middle. The CDR3 runs 14 residues.

Only a few counts were recorded for this clonotype. The gene calls are TRBV21-1 and TRBJ2-1; the table's D call TRBD1 went unverified against the DNA. TRBV21-1 is termed a pseudogene. There are 15 residues in the CDR3. The CDR3 DNA is TGTGCCAGCAGCAAAGAGGGACATGCGGTCCATGAGCAGTTCTTC. Its protein is CASSKEGHAVHEQFF.

J is TRBJ1-2 and V is TRBV6-5; 7 nucleotides line up with TRBD1. With V trimmed by 1 base and J by 6 bases, 8 bases remained unmatched. Per the germline V gene, CDR1 is MNHEY and CDR2 is SVGAGI. The CDR3 is made up of 15 amino acids. The CDR3 coding sequence is TGTGCCAGCAGTTACTATCCGACAGGGTTTCATGGCTACACCTTC. Translation: CASSYYPTGFHGYTF.

This clonotype was observed a handful of times. J is TRBJ2-3 and V is TRBV10-3, with D tentatively TRBD1 (6 bases). The V end lost 2 bases, the J end lost 6 bases, and 9 bases lay between the germline ends. Germline loops: CDR1 ENHRY, CDR2 SYGVKD. This CDR3 has 13 residues. CDR3 in DNA: TGTGCCATCAGTGAGGGACAGCCGGATACGCAGTATTTT. It encodes CAISEGQPDTQYF.

The chain uses TRBV27 and TRBJ2-7; TRBD2 matches at 9 bases. Germline CDR1 and CDR2: MNHEY and SMNVEV (reference sequence). V was pared by 4 bases and J by 7 bases, with 8 bases of the junction left unmatched. This CDR3 comprises 14 residues. CDR3 coding DNA: TGTGCCAGCAGTTGGACTAGCGCCCTTGCTGAGCAGTACTTC. It translates to CASSWTSALAEQYF.